Detailed here is one T cell receptor (beta chain). Its cognate antigen is unknown. Axillary draining lymph nodes of breast cancer patients supplied the node samples. This sample was included in a study of breast tumors, draining lymph nodes, adjacent tissues. Study observations and caveats: Luminal-like breast cancer showed significantly greater tumor-nontumor repertoire similarity than basal-like breast cancer did. Tumors had less TCR diversity than lymph nodes, more than nontumor tissue. The lymph node origin of tumor T cells was framed as consistent with a hypothesis, not demonstrated.

TCRdb processed the multiplex PCR reads anew with MiXCR; each CDR3 protein has one entry. The data contain approximately 210,000 distinct CDR3 sequences, 32% of them singletons. The sequence derives from a female donor with breast cancer. Some clones in this sample may be carry-over from other donors' samples. Specimen: axillary lymph node tissue.

CDR3 loop: CASSEVYGNEHF. The CDR3 coding sequence is TGTGCCAGCAGTGAAGTATACGGGAACGAGCATTTT. V usage is TRBV2 and J usage is TRBJ1-5, with unresolved D. Between the trimmed V and J ends, which lost 1 base and 14 bases, there was a span of 12 bases. Per the germline V gene, CDR1 is SNHLY and CDR2 is FYNNEI. This CDR3 has 12 amino acids.